What follows describes a single TCR beta chain. This sample was taken from a study of blood T cell repertoires in COVID-19. Study-wide background: There were acute and convalescent COVID-19 samples, and they came from the United States, Italy and Spain.

Repertoires were generated with immunoSEQ multiplex PCR, while TCRdb's copy carries only in-frame clones and drops some. The table lists roughly 430,000 clones, 88% of them singletons. Participant ages covered roughly 18 to 90 years across 20 to 25 US areas. CDR1 is SGDLS and CDR2 is YYNGEE in the germline V gene. This CDR3 is built from 18 residues. With V trimmed by 0 bases and J by 6 bases, 16 bases remained unmatched. The V call is TRBV9, the J call TRBJ2-7, with 9 bases matching TRBD1. This sequence originates from a woman in her thirties or forties with acute COVID-19. The sample taken for sequencing was PBMCs or T cells enriched from blood (not recorded which). CDR3 residues: CASSVAGQGFGTASEQYF. The CDR3 bases are TGTGCCAGCAGCGTAGCGGGACAGGGTTTTGGGACCGCATCCGAGCAGTACTTC.